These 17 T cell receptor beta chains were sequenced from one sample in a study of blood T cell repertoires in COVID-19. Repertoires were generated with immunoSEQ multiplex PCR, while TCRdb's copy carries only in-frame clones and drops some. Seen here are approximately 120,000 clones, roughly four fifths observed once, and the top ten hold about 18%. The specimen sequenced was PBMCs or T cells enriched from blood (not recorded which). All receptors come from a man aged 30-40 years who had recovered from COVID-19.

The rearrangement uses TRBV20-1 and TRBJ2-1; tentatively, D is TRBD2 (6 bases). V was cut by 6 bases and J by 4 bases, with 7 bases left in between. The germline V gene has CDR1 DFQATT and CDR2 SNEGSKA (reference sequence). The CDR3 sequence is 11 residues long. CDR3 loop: CSAGTYNEQFF. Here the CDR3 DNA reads TGCAGTGCCGGGACTTACAATGAGCAGTTCTTC.

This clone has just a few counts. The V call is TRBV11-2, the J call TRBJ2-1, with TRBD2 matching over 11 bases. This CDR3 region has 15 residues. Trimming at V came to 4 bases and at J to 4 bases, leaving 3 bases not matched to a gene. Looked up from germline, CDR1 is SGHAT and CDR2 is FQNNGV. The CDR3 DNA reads TGTGCCAGCAGCTACCTAGCGGGGGGATACAATGAGCAGTTCTTC. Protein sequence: CASSYLAGGYNEQFF.

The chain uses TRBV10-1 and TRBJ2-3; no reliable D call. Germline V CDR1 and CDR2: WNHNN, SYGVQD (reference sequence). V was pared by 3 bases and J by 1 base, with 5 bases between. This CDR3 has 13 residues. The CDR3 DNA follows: TGCGCCAGCAGTGATCGGGGCACAGATACGCAGTATTTT. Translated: CASSDRGTDTQYF.

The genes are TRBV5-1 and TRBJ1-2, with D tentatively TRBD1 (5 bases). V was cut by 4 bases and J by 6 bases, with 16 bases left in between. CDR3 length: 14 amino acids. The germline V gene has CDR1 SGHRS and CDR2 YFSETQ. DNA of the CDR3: TGCGCCAGCAGCGGGGCCTCGTCGGGTAATGGCTACACCTTC. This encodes CASSGASSGNGYTF.

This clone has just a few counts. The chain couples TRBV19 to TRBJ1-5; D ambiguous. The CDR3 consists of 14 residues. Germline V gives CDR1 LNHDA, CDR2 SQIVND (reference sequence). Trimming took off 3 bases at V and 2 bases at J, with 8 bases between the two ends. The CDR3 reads CASSIEQRNQPQHF. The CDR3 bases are TGTGCCAGTAGTATTGAACAGCGCAATCAGCCCCAGCATTTT.

The CDR3 bases are TGTGCTAGTGGTAAGGACGCGGGTGAGAGGTCTGAAGCTTTCTTT. Translation: CASGKDAGERSEAFF. J is TRBJ1-1 and V is TRBV12-5, with unresolved D. This CDR3 spans 15 amino acids. Germline CDR1 is LGHNT and CDR2 is FRNRAP. The ends were cut back, 5 bases at V and 6 bases at J, with 19 bases in the middle.

CDR3 sequence reads: CSASEKGIHTEAFF. CDR3 sequence (DNA): TGCAGTGCTAGTGAAAAGGGGATTCACACTGAAGCTTTCTTT. The chain uses TRBV20-1 and TRBJ1-1, with a tentative D call TRBD1 (5 bases). Per germline, CDR1 DFQATT and CDR2 SNEGSKA (reference sequence). CDR3 length equals 14 residues. V lost 3 bases, J lost 3 bases, and 14 bases lay in between.

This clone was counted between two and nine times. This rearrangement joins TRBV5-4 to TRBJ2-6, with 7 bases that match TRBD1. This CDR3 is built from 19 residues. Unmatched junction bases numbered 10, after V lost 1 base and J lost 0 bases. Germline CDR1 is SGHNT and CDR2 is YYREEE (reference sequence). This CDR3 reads CASSLPTGPGVSGANVLTF. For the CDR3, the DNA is TGTGCCAGCAGCTTGCCGACAGGGCCAGGGGTCTCTGGGGCCAACGTCCTGACTTTC.

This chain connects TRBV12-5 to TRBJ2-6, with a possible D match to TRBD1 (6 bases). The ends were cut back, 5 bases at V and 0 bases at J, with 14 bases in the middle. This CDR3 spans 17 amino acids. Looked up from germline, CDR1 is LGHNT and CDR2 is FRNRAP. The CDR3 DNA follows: TGTGCTAGTGGTCCCCTGACAGGTTCCTCTGGGGCCAACGTCCTGACTTTC. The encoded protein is CASGPLTGSSGANVLTF. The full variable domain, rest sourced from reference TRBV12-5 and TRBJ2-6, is DARVTQTPRHKVTEMGQEVTMRCQPILGHNTVFWYRQTMMQGLELLAYFRNRAPLDDSGMPKDRFSAEMPDATLATLKIQPSEPRDSAVYFCASGPLTGSSGANVLTFGAGSRLTVL.

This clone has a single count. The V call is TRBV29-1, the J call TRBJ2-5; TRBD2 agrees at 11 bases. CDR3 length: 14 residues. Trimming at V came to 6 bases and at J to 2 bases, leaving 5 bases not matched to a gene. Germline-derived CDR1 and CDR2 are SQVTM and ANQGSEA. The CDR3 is CSVRLAGRQETQYF. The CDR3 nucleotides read TGCAGCGTAAGACTAGCGGGAAGACAAGAGACCCAGTACTTC.

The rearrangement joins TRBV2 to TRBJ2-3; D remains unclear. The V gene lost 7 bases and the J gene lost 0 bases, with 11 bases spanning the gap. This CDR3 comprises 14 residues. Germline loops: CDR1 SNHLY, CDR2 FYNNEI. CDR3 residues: CASNPGPSTDTQYF. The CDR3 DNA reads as TGTGCCAGCAATCCTGGCCCCAGCACAGATACGCAGTATTTT.

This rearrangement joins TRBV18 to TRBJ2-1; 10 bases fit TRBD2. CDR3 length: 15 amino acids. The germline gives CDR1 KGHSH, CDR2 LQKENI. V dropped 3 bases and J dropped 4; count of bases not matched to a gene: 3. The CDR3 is CASSPLAGAYNEQFF. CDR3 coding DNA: TGTGCCAGCTCACCGCTAGCGGGAGCTTACAATGAGCAGTTCTTC.

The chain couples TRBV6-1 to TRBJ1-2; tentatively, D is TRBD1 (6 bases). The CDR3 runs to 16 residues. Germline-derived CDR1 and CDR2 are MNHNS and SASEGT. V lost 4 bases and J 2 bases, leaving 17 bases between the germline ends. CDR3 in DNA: TGTGCCAGCAGTGTGACAGGCGCAAACCAGAACTATGGCTACACCTTC. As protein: CASSVTGANQNYGYTF.

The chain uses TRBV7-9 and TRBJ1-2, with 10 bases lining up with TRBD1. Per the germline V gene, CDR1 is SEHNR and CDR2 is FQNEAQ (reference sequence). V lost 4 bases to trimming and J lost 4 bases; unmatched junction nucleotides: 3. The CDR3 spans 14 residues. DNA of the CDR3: TGTGCCAGCAGCTCCGGACAGGGGGGCTATGGCTACACCTTC. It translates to CASSSGQGGYGYTF.

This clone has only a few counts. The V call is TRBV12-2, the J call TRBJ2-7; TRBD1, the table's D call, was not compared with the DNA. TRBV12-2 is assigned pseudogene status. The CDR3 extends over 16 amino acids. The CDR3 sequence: CASRLENPGQSYEQYV. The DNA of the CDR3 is TGTGCAAGTCGCTTAGAAAACCCGGGACAAAGCTACGAGCAGTACGTC.

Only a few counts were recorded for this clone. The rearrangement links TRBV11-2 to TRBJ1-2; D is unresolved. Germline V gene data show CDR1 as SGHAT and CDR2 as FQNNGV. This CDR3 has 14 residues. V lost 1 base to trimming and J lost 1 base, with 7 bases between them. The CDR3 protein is CASSLGGINYGYTF. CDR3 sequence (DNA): TGTGCCAGCAGCTTAGGAGGGATTAACTATGGCTACACCTTC.

In DNA form, the CDR3 reads TGTGCCAGCAGCGCACGACAGGGGAAGAATGAAAAACTGTTTTTT. Amino acids: CASSARQGKNEKLFF. The rearrangement joins TRBV2 to TRBJ1-4; 8 bases match TRBD1. The length of the CDR3 is 15 residues. Germline CDR1 is SNHLY and CDR2 is FYNNEI. The ends lost 6 bases at V and 5 bases at J; junction bases unmatched: 8.